These 10 T cell receptor beta chains were sequenced from one sample in a study of blood T cell repertoires in COVID-19 (TCRdb year 2020). Preparation of the library involved the immunoSEQ multiplex PCR assay. The table comes from immuneACCESS by way of TCRdb, which keeps in-frame sequences with V and J called. Part of the clones is missing from these tables; in studies checked, under half for an unresolved V gene and the rest for unknown reasons. The sample profile shows about 440,000 clones; 87% of them were found once. The ten largest clonotypes hold roughly 1.8% of the sample. Sequences were obtained from PBMCs or T cells enriched from blood (not recorded which). The receptors were gathered from a woman aged 18 to 35 with acute COVID-19.

This clone was observed once. The same CDR3 arises from other DNA sequences in this sample as well. This chain joins TRBV7-2 and TRBJ1-5; D ambiguous. Germline loops: CDR1 SGHTA, CDR2 FQGNSA. The length of the CDR3 is 14 residues. Trimming removed 1 base from V and 3 bases from J, with 7 bases in between. In nucleotides, the CDR3 is TGTGCCAGCAGCTTAGTGGAGTCCAATCAGCCCCAGCATTTT. Amino acid sequence: CASSLVESNQPQHF.

V and J are TRBV7-8 and TRBJ2-3; 12 bases fit TRBD2. The CDR3 runs to 15 residues. V trimming: 5 bases; J trimming: 14 bases; junction bases outside the gene matches: 14. Germline V lookup: CDR1 SGHVS, CDR2 FQNEAQ. The DNA of the CDR3 is TGTGCCAGCAGCACCCAACTAGCGGGGGGACTCTCTACGTATTTT. It encodes CASSTQLAGGLSTYF.

The chain uses TRBV4-3 and TRBJ1-1; D may be TRBD1 (6 bases). The V end lost 4 bases, the J end lost 6 bases, and 15 bases lay between the germline ends. The CDR3 covers 14 residues. Looked up from germline, CDR1 is LGHNA and CDR2 is YSLEER. This CDR3 is CASSRLYREPEAFF. DNA for the CDR3: TGCGCCAGCAGCCGCCTATACAGGGAACCTGAAGCTTTCTTT.

V is TRBV2 and J is TRBJ1-5, with 8 bases fitting TRBD1. After removal of 8 bases from V and 9 bases from J, the junction contained 12 bases not matched to a gene. The CDR3 extends over 14 amino acids. CDR1 SNHLY and CDR2 FYNNEI come from the germline V gene. CDR3 sequence reads: CASGARDRMMPQHF. The CDR3 DNA reads as TGTGCCAGCGGGGCCCGGGACAGGATGATGCCCCAGCATTTT.

V is TRBV6-5 and J is TRBJ2-5; D possibly corresponds to TRBD2 (6 bases). The germline V and J ends were trimmed by 5 bases and 2 bases, with 15 bases remaining between them. Germline V gene data show CDR1 as MNHEY and CDR2 as SVGAGI. CDR3 length: 15 residues. CDR3: CASSPRGLPQETQYF. The DNA of the CDR3 is TGTGCCAGCAGTCCTCGCGGACTACCACAAGAGACCCAGTACTTC.

This clone was found once. The chain joins TRBV30 to TRBJ1-2; tentatively, D is TRBD1 (5 bases). This CDR3 comprises 11 residues. Trimming stripped 0 bases from V and 8 bases from J, with 7 bases between. CDR1 and CDR2 from the germline V gene are GTSNPN and SVGIG (reference sequence). The CDR3 DNA sequence: TGTGCCTGGAGTGTACGGGGGGGCTACACCTTC. This sequence encodes CAWSVRGGYTF.

V usage is TRBV3-1 (or the pseudogene TRBV3-2) and J usage is TRBJ2-4, with TRBD2 matching 11 bases. Germline-derived CDR1 and CDR2 are LGHDT and YNNKEL (reference sequence). V shed 2 bases, J shed 0 bases, and the junction held 3 bases outside the gene matches. The CDR3 has 17 residues. The CDR3 here is CASSQTGLAVAKNIQYF. CDR3 nucleotides: TGTGCCAGCAGCCAAACGGGACTAGCGGTAGCCAAAAACATTCAGTACTTC.

The J gene is TRBJ2-2, the V gene TRBV10-3, with a weak D call TRBD2 (6 bases). This CDR3 has 14 residues. Per germline, CDR1 ENHRY and CDR2 SYGVKD. With 5 bases removed from V and 5 bases from J, the gap between germline ends came to 12 bases. Here the CDR3 reads CAISSGTGTGELFF. CDR3 nucleotides: TGTGCCATCAGTTCCGGGACTGGTACCGGGGAGCTGTTTTTT.

This clone was seen a handful of times. The chain is built from TRBV28 and TRBJ1-1; D remains unclear. The CDR3 is 12 residues long. Trimming removed 7 bases from V and 8 bases from J, with 14 bases in between. The germline CDR1 and CDR2 sequences are MDHEN and SYDVKM. For the CDR3, the DNA is TGTGCCAGCACTAATTATGCGGGGGAAGCTTTCTTT. It encodes CASTNYAGEAFF.

The chain uses TRBV27 and TRBJ2-3; no clear D. Germline V gene sequence: CDR1 MNHEY, CDR2 SMNVEV (reference sequence). The CDR3 is made up of 11 amino acids. Trimming took 7 bases from V and 6 from J, leaving 8 bases between them. The CDR3 DNA is TGTGCCAGCAAAGAACGGGATACGCAGTATTTT. Its translation: CASKERDTQYF.